This T cell receptor beta chain was observed in a study of blood T cell repertoires in COVID-19. Study at large: T cells, B-cell-depleted T cells, or PBMCs supplied cDNA or gDNA.

Some clones are missing from TCRdb's copy, which holds only in-frame ones; the method was immunoSEQ multiplex PCR. The table includes about 260,000 clones, 80% to 90% detected once. This clone was observed a handful of times. The CDR3 spans 14 residues. Trimming removed 4 bases from V and 1 base from J, with 10 bases in between. Germline CDR1 reads SGHVS; CDR2 reads FQNEAQ. The rearrangement links TRBV7-8 to TRBJ1-1, with a weak D call TRBD1 (5 bases). The TCR comes from a woman in her forties with acute or convalescent COVID-19. The sample consisted of peripheral blood. The CDR3 region is CASSSAGGNTEAFF. The CDR3, as DNA: TGTGCCAGCAGCTCCGCCGGGGGGAACACTGAAGCTTTCTTT.